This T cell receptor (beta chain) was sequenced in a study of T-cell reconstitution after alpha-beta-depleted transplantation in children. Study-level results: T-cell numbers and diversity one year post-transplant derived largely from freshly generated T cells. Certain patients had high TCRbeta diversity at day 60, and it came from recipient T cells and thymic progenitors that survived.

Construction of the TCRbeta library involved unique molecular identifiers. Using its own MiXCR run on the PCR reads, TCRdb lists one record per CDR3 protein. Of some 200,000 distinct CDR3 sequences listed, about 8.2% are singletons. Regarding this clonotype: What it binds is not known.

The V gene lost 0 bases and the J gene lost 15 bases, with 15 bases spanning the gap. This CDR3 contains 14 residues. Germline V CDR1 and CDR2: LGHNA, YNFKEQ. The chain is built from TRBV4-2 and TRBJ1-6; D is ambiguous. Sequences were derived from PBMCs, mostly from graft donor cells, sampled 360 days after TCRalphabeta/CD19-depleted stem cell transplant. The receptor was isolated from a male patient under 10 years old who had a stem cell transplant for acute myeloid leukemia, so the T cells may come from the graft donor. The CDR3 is CASSQDTPTDGLHF. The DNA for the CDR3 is TGTGCCAGCAGCCAAGATACCCCCACCGATGGCCTCCACTTT.